This T cell receptor (beta chain) is from a study of T-cell memory formation after mild COVID-19. TCRdb used MiXCR to reprocess the 5' RACE reads, holding one entry per CDR3 protein. The profile shows more than 120,000 distinct CDR3 sequences, about 19% of them singletons. CDR3 length: 12 amino acids. The sample holds a few counts of this clonotype. What it binds is not known. At one boundary the junction diverges from the germline segment, which might be a read error. Overall study results and limits: Mainly in CM and EM were contracting CD4+ clones; CD8+ were in EMRA. Researchers could not confirm that second-wave clones peaking on day 37 targeted SARS-CoV-2.

V and J are TRBV12-3 or TRBV12-4 and TRBJ2-3, with unresolved D. The sequence derives from an adult woman who had mild COVID-19 (a few samples of this study predate the infection). Cell type and time point are not known. The sequencing sample was made of PBMCs or a T cell subset sorted from them (not recorded which). In DNA, the CDR3 is TGTGCCAGCAGTCACGGCACGGATACGCAGTATTTT. It yields the protein CASSHGTDTQYF.